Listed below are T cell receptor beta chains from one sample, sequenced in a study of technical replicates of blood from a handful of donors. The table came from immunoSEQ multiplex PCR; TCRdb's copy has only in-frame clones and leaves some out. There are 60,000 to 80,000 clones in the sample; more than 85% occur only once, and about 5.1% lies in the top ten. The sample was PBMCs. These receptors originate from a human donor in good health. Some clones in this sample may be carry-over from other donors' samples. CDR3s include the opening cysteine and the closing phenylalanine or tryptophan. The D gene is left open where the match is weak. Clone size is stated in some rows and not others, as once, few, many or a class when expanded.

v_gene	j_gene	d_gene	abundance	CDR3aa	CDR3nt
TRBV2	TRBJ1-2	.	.	CASRSGATYYGYTF	TGTGCCAGCAGGTCAGGGGCCACCTACTATGGCTACACCTTC
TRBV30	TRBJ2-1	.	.	CACGSSYNEQFF	TGTGCCTGCGGGAGTTCCTACAATGAGCAGTTCTTC
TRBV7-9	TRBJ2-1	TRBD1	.	CASSGTGDYNEQFF	TGTGCCAGCAGCGGGACAGGGGATTACAATGAGCAGTTCTTC
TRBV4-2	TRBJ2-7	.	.	CASSQEYSPLYEQYF	TGTGCCAGCAGCCAAGAGTACTCCCCTCTCTACGAGCAGTACTTC
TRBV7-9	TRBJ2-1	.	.	CASSHTASEQFF	TGTGCCAGCAGCCACACGGCTAGTGAGCAGTTCTTC
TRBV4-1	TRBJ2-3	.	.	CASSRGRRDTDTQYF	TGCGCCAGCAGCCGAGGGCGGCGGGACACAGATACGCAGTATTTT
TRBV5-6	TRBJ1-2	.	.	CASSLHGSQGYTF	TGTGCCAGCAGCCTCCACGGGTCTCAGGGCTACACCTTC
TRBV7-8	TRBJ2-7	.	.	CASSLHLNPAPYEQYF	TGTGCCAGCAGCTTACACCTAAACCCTGCGCCCTACGAGCAGTACTTC
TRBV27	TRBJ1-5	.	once	CASRLRGSNQPQHF	TGTGCCAGCCGTTTAAGAGGGTCGAATCAGCCCCAGCATTTT
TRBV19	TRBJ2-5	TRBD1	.	CASSMGGTGGRAETQYF	TGTGCCAGTAGTATGGGGGGGACAGGGGGTCGAGCGGAGACCCAGTACTTC
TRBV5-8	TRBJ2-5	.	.	CASRTPQGKTQYF	TGTGCCAGCAGGACCCCACAGGGAAAGACCCAGTACTTC
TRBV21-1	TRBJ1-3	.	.	CASSNKTTPAGNTIYF	TGTGCCAGCAGCAACAAAACAACGCCAGCTGGAAACACCATATATTTT
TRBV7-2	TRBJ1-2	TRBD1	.	CASSPDRAVSGYTF	TGTGCCAGCAGCCCGGACAGGGCGGTCTCTGGCTACACCTTC
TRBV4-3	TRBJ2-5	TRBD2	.	CASSQRLAGGTQETQYF	TGCGCCAGCAGCCAGAGACTAGCGGGAGGGACCCAAGAGACCCAGTACTTC
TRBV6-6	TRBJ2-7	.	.	CASSFIQGGREQYF	TGTGCCAGCAGTTTCATCCAGGGTGGACGCGAGCAGTACTTC
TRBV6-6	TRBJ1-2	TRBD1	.	CASREWTGGAGGYTF	TGTGCCAGCAGAGAATGGACAGGGGGCGCGGGGGGCTACACCTTC
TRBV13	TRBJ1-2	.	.	CASSAEHGGSTYGYTF	TGTGCCAGCAGCGCGGAACACGGGGGGTCTACCTATGGCTACACCTTC